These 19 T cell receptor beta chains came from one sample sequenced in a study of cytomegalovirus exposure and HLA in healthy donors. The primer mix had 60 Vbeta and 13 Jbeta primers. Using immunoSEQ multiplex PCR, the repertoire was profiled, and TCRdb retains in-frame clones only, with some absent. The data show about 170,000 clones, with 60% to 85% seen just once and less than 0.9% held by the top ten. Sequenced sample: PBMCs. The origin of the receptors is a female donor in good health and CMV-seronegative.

The CDR3: CASSRGQNTGELFF. For the CDR3, the DNA is TGTGCCAGCAGCCGCGGACAGAACACCGGGGAGCTGTTTTTT. The chain has TRBV7-9 and TRBJ2-2; tentative D call: TRBD1 (5 bases). The CDR3 spans 14 residues. Germline loops: CDR1 SEHNR, CDR2 FQNEAQ (reference sequence). Trimming removed 5 bases at V and 1 base at J, with 8 bases between.

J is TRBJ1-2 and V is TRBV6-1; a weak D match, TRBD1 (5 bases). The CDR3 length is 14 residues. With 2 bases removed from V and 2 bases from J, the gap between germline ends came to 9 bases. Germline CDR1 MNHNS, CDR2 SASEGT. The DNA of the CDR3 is TGTGCCAGCAGTGAATACCCAGGGAACTATGGCTACACCTTC. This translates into CASSEYPGNYGYTF.

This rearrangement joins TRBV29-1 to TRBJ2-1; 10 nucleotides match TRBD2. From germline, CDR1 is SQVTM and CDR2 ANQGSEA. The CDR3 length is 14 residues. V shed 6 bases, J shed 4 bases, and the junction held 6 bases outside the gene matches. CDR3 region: CSVPPSGSYNEQFF. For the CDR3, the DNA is TGCAGCGTCCCGCCTAGCGGGAGTTACAATGAGCAGTTCTTC.

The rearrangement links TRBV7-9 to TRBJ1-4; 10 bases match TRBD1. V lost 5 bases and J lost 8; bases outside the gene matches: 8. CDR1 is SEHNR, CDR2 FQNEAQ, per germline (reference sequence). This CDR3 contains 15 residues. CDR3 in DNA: TGTGCCAGCAGCACAAGGACAGGGGGTCTAGAAAAACTGTTTTTT. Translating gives CASSTRTGGLEKLFF.

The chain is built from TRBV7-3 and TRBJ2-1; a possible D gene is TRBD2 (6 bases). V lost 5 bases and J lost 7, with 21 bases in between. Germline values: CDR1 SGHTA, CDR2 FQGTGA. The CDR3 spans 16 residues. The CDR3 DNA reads TGTGCCAGCAGCCAACTCCCGGGGGATATGAGGAATGAGCAGTTCTTC. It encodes CASSQLPGDMRNEQFF.

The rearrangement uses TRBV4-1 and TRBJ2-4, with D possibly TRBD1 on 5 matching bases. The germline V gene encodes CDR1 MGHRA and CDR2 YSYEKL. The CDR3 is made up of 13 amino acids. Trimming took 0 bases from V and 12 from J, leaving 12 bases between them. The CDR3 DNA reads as TGCGCCAGCAGCCAAGAAACAGGCGCCAGTCAGTACTTC. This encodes CASSQETGASQYF.

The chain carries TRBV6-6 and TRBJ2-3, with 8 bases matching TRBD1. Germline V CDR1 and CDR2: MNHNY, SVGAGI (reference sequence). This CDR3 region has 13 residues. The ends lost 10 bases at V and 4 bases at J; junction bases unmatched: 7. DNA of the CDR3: TGTGCCACCCACCGACAGGGGTCAGATACGCAGTATTTT. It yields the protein CATHRQGSDTQYF.

The CDR3 spells CASSLAPANTEAFF. DNA for the CDR3: TGTGCCAGCAGCCTAGCCCCGGCCAACACTGAAGCTTTCTTT. This chain uses TRBV14 with TRBJ1-1; D unresolved. The CDR3 covers 14 residues. Between the trimmed V and J ends, which lost 4 bases and 2 bases, there was a span of 11 bases. Germline V gene sequence: CDR1 SGHDN, CDR2 FVKESK.

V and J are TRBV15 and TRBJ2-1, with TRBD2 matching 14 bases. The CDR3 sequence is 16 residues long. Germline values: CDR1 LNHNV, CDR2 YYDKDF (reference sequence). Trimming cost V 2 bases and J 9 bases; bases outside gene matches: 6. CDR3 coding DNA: TGTGCCACCAGCAGACCGGGACTAGCGGGAGTCGTTGAGCAGTTCTTC. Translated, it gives CATSRPGLAGVVEQFF.

The CDR3 sequence is CASSQGQLPGYEQYF. DNA of the CDR3: TGCGCCAGCAGCCAAGGACAGCTCCCGGGCTACGAGCAGTACTTC. This chain links TRBV4-3 with TRBJ2-7, with D tentatively TRBD1 (5 bases). This CDR3 spans 15 amino acids. Germline assignment: CDR1 LGHNA and CDR2 YSLEER. Trimming stripped 1 base from V and 3 bases from J, with 13 bases between.

CDR3 DNA sequence: TGTGCCAGCAGCGCTGGACATCGGGATGAAAAACTGTTTTTT. As protein: CASSAGHRDEKLFF. V is TRBV9 and J is TRBJ1-4; weak D call: TRBD1 (5 bases). Germline V gene lookup returns CDR1 SGDLS and CDR2 YYNGEE. Trimming took 3 bases from V and 6 from J, leaving 12 bases between them. The CDR3 is made up of 14 amino acids.

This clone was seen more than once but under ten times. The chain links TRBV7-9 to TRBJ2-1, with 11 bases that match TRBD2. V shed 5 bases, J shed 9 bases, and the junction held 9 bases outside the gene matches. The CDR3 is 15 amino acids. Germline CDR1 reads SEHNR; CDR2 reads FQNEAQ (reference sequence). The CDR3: CASSPLSGGAGEQFF. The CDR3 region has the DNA TGTGCCAGCAGCCCCCTTAGCGGGGGGGCAGGTGAGCAGTTCTTC.

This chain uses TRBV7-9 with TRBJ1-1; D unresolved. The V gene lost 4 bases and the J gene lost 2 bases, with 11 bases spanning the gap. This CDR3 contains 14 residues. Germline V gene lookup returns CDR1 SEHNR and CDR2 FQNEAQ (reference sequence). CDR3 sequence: CASSSRELNTEAFF. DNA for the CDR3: TGTGCCAGCAGCTCCCGGGAGCTAAACACTGAAGCTTTCTTT.

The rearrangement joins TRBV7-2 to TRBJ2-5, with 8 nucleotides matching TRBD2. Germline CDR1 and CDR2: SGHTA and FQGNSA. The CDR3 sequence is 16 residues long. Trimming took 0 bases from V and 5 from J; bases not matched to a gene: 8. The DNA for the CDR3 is TGTGCCAGCAGCTTAGCCTCTGGACTAGCTACGGAGACCCAGTACTTC. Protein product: CASSLASGLATETQYF.

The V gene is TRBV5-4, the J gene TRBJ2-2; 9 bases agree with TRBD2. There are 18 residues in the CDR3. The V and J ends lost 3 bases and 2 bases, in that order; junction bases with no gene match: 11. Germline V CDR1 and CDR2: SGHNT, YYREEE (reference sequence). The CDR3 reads CASSWGDSGGRNTGELFF. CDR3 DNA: TGTGCCAGCAGCTGGGGTGACAGCGGGGGGAGAAACACCGGGGAGCTGTTTTTT.

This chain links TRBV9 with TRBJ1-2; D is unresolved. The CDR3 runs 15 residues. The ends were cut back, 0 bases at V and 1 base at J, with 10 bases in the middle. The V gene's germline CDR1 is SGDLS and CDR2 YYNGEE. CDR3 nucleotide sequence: TGTGCCAGCAGCGTAGGCACGGAGGTTAACTATGGCTACACCTTC. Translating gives CASSVGTEVNYGYTF. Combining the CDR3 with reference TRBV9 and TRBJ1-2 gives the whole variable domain DSGVTQTPKHLITATGQRVTLRCSPRSGDLSVYWYQQSLDQGLQFLIQYYNGEERAKGNILERFSAQQFPDLHSELNLSSLELGDSALYFCASSVGTEVNYGYTFGSGTRLTVV.

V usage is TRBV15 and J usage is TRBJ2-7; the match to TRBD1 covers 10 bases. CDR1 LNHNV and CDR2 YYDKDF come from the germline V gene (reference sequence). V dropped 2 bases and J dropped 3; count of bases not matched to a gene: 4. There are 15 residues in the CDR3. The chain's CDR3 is CATSRLTGGSYEQYF. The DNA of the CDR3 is TGTGCCACCAGCAGATTGACAGGGGGCAGCTACGAGCAGTACTTC.

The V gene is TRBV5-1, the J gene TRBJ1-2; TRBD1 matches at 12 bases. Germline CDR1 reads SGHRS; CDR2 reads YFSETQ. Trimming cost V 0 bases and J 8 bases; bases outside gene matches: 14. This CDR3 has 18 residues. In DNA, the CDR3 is TGCGCCAGCAGCTTGGCGGGACAGGGGGCTGGGGCGGACCAGGGCTACACCTTC. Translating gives CASSLAGQGAGADQGYTF.

CDR3 protein: CASSRESGGRVGGEETQYF. CDR3 nucleotides: TGCGCCAGCAGCCGCGAATCAGGGGGCCGGGTGGGCGGGGAAGAGACCCAGTACTTC. The chain has TRBV4-1 and TRBJ2-5, with TRBD1 matching 8 bases. Per the germline V gene, CDR1 is MGHRA and CDR2 is YSYEKL. The trim removed 4 bases at V and 3 bases at J, leaving 19 bases unmatched. This CDR3 region has 19 residues.